The TCR beta chain under discussion was sequenced for a study of vaccination and CD4 T cells after COVID-19. The Oncomine TCR Beta short-read assay generated sequence data from the DNA of cultured CD4+ T cells. MiXCR was run by TCRdb on the PCR reads, yielding one entry per CDR3 protein. The table shows thousands of distinct CDR3 sequences, with about a quarter occurring only once. This clonotype turned up a few times. Its antigen is currently unknown. Treatment here: roughly 10-day PBMC culture with coronavirus spike peptide pools or control peptides (ViraFEST assay). The junction had 9 bases not matched to a gene; V was cut back by 5 bases and J by 0 bases. The CDR3 loop spans 16 amino acids. Per the germline V gene, CDR1 is SEHNR and CDR2 is FQNEAQ (reference sequence).

The receptor's source is a human donor who had recovered from COVID-19. The chain combines TRBV7-9 with TRBJ1-1; TRBD1 agrees at 7 bases. Here the sequenced sample was CD4+ T cells from blood, cultured in vitro, taken after SARS-CoV-2 vaccination. CDR3 residues: CASSPPVTGLNTEAFF. CDR3 coding DNA: TGTGCCAGCAGCCCCCCCGTGACAGGGTTGAACACTGAAGCTTTCTTT.